A selection of T cell receptor beta chains follows, all from one sample in a study of T cell responses to AZD1222 COVID-19 vaccine. The table came from immunoSEQ multiplex PCR; TCRdb's copy has only in-frame clones and leaves some out. The sample consists of some 110,000 clones, 80% to 90% of them appearing once. Specimen: peripheral blood, collected on day 0 of AZD1222 vaccination. The receptors were sampled from an adult in good health. The CDR3 runs from the conserved cysteine through the conserved F or W. A D gene is named only where the DNA matches it firmly. Some rows have no size entry. The others give once, few or many, or a class for an expanded clone.

- | 14 | TRBJ1-1 | - | TRBV18 | CASSPRGMNTEAFF | TGTGCCAGCTCACCTCGGGGGATGAACACTGAAGCTTTCTTT
TRBD1 | 15 | TRBJ1-1 | - | TRBV6-2/TRBV6-3 | CASSYPGTVNTEAFF | TGTGCCAGCAGTTACCCCGGGACAGTGAACACTGAAGCTTTCTTT
TRBD2 | 13 | TRBJ2-2 | - | TRBV7-3 | CASSTGGTGELFF | TGTGCCAGCAGTACCGGGGGGACCGGGGAGCTGTTTTTT
TRBD1 | 14 | TRBJ2-5 | - | TRBV5-1 | CASRTGALQETQYF | TGCGCCAGCAGGACAGGGGCTCTCCAAGAGACCCAGTACTTC
TRBD2 | 19 | TRBJ2-1 | few | TRBV4-3 | CASSQAGLAGGPSYNEQFF | TGCGCCAGCAGCCAAGCCGGACTAGCGGGAGGGCCATCCTACAATGAGCAGTTCTTC
TRBD1 | 20 | TRBJ1-5 | - | TRBV28 | CASSFGNLRGPEVSNQPQHF | TGTGCCAGCAGTTTCGGCAACCTCAGGGGGCCTGAGGTGAGCAATCAGCCCCAGCATTTT
- | 16 | TRBJ1-5 | few | TRBV19 | CASSPRTEYSNQPQHF | TGTGCCAGTAGTCCGCGGACCGAATATAGCAATCAGCCCCAGCATTTT
TRBD2 | 13 | TRBJ2-1 | - | TRBV10-3 | CAISTREGNEQFF | TGTGCCATCAGCACCAGGGAGGGGAATGAGCAGTTCTTC
- | 15 | TRBJ1-5 | once | TRBV30 | CAWSSVGVGNQPQHF | TGTGCCTGGAGCTCAGTCGGGGTGGGTAATCAGCCCCAGCATTTT
TRBD2 | 19 | TRBJ2-6 | - | TRBV7-2 | CASSLRLAGGLSGANVLTF | TGTGCCAGCAGCTTAAGACTAGCGGGGGGACTCTCTGGGGCCAACGTCCTGACTTTC
TRBD1 | 11 | TRBJ2-7 | - | TRBV29-1 | CSVRTGYEQYF | TGCAGCGTACGGACAGGCTACGAGCAGTACTTC
- | 15 | TRBJ1-1 | - | TRBV27 | CASSLSARLNTEAFF | TGTGCCAGCAGTTTATCGGCGAGGTTGAACACTGAAGCTTTCTTT
- | 19 | TRBJ2-3 | - | TRBV9 | CASSVAGDVRMYSTDTQYF | TGTGCCAGCAGCGTAGCCGGGGACGTCCGGATGTATAGCACAGATACGCAGTATTTT
TRBD1 | 17 | TRBJ2-1 | - | TRBV4-3 | CASSQDPAGGSSNEQFF | TGCGCCAGCAGCCAAGATCCGGCAGGGGGCAGCAGCAATGAGCAGTTCTTC
- | 15 | TRBJ2-4 | - | TRBV21-1 | CASGSSGGATGIQYF | TGTGCCAGCGGGTCTAGCGGGGGAGCCACGGGCATTCAGTACTTC
TRBD1 | 15 | TRBJ1-1 | few | TRBV28 | CASSPTGQGSTEAFF | TGTGCCAGCAGCCCTACTGGACAGGGGAGCACTGAAGCTTTCTTT
TRBD1 | 15 | TRBJ2-5 | - | TRBV5-8 | CASSFRFRTGETQYF | TGTGCCAGCAGCTTTCGGTTCCGGACAGGGGAGACCCAGTACTTC
TRBD1 | 15 | TRBJ1-1 | - | TRBV10-3 | CAISGGQGGNTEAFF | TGTGCCATCAGTGGTGGGCAGGGGGGGAACACTGAAGCTTTCTTT
- | 17 | TRBJ2-7 | - | TRBV7-2 | CASSLARGQTSSYEQYF | TGTGCCAGCAGCTTAGCGCGTGGACAGACGAGCTCCTACGAGCAGTACTTC
- | 14 | TRBJ1-4 | once | TRBV28 | CASSFFGGNEKLFF | TGTGCCAGCAGTTTTTTCGGGGGTAATGAAAAACTGTTTTTT
- | 14 | TRBJ2-7 | - | TRBV3-1/TRBV3-2 | CASSQGPIPYEQYF | TGTGCCAGCAGCCAAGGGCCTATACCTTACGAGCAGTACTTC
- | 14 | TRBJ1-4 | - | TRBV4-3 | CASSPRLRGEKLFF | TGCGCCAGCAGCCCCAGACTCCGGGGTGAAAAACTGTTTTTT
TRBD2 | 16 | TRBJ2-7 | - | TRBV9 | CASSADRVAGPYEQYF | TGTGCCAGCAGCGCCGATCGAGTAGCGGGGCCATACGAGCAGTACTTC
- | 12 | TRBJ1-2 | - | TRBV27 | CASSPQGYGYTF | TGTGCCAGCAGTCCCCAGGGATATGGCTACACCTTC
- | 12 | TRBJ1-5 | - | TRBV21-1 | CASSRGDQPQHF | TGTGCCAGCAGCCGGGGGGATCAGCCCCAGCATTTT
TRBD2 | 17 | TRBJ2-1 | - | TRBV28 | CASSPWVAGLSYNEQFF | TGTGCCAGCAGTCCCTGGGTAGCGGGGCTCTCCTACAATGAGCAGTTCTTC
- | 15 | TRBJ2-3 | - | TRBV11-1 | CASRIQGLGADTQYF | TGTGCCAGCCGGATCCAGGGTCTGGGGGCAGATACGCAGTATTTT
TRBD1 | 14 | TRBJ1-6 | - | TRBV18 | CASTRQGVGSPLHF | TGTGCCAGCACCAGACAGGGGGTGGGATCACCCCTCCACTTT